Shown below are 16 T cell receptor beta chains from a single sample sequenced in a study of cytomegalovirus exposure and HLA in healthy donors. Measured with immunoSEQ multiplex PCR; TCRdb has only the in-frame clones, and not every one. The sample gives more than 300,000 clones, about nine tenths of which show up once; 0.65% to 0.95% is in the top ten. The sequenced material came from PBMCs. These receptor sequences come from a woman aged 18-35 years in good health and CMV-seronegative.

This clone was counted once. The V gene is TRBV19, the J gene TRBJ2-7, with D possibly matching TRBD2 (6 bases). This CDR3 is built from 15 residues. Germline values: CDR1 LNHDA, CDR2 SQIVND (reference sequence). V lost 3 bases to trimming and J lost 1 base, with 13 bases between them. CDR3 sequence reads: CASSIKEGTSYEQYF. CDR3 nucleotide sequence: TGTGCCAGTAGTATTAAGGAGGGGACTTCCTACGAGCAGTACTTC. Drawing the rest from reference TRBV19 and TRBJ2-7, the complete variable domain is DGGITQSPKYLFRKEGQNVTLSCEQNLNHDAMYWYRQDPGQGLRLIYYSQIVNDFQKGDIAEGYSVSREKKESFPLTVTSAQKNPTAFYLCASSIKEGTSYEQYFGPGTRLTVT.

The rearrangement links TRBV27 to TRBJ2-2; TRBD1 aligns across 12 bases. In germline, CDR1 is MNHEY, CDR2 SMNVEV (reference sequence). Trimming removed 6 bases from V and 10 bases from J; junction bases left unmatched: 6. The CDR3 has 14 amino acids. The CDR3 nucleotides read TGTGCCAGCAGGAGGGGACAGGGGGCAGAGGAGCTGTTTTTT. Protein sequence: CASRRGQGAEELFF.

This chain connects TRBV28 to TRBJ1-5; D perhaps matches TRBD1 (5 bases). The CDR3 runs to 15 residues. V gave up 6 bases and J gave up 1 base, with 13 bases separating them. Germline V gene data show CDR1 as MDHEN and CDR2 as SYDVKM. CDR3 in DNA: TGTGCCAGCAGCATAGCGGGGACCAGCAATCAGCCCCAGCATTTT. Translation: CASSIAGTSNQPQHF. Full variable domain (missing parts from reference TRBV28 and TRBJ1-5): DVKVTQSSRYLVKRTGEKVFLECVQDMDHENMFWYRQDPGLGLRLIYFSYDVKMKEKGDIPEGYSVSREKKERFSLILESASTNQTSMYLCASSIAGTSNQPQHFGDGTRLSIL.

The rearrangement joins TRBV13 to TRBJ1-4; 9 positions agree with TRBD1. In germline, CDR1 is PRHDT, CDR2 FYEKMQ (reference sequence). The CDR3 length is 14 residues. Trimming at V came to 2 bases and at J to 6 bases, leaving 1 base not matched to a gene. The CDR3 here is CASSLRDRDEKLFF. The DNA of the CDR3 is TGTGCCAGCAGCTTACGGGACAGGGATGAAAAACTGTTTTTT.

The chain employs TRBV27 and TRBJ1-5, with D possibly being TRBD1 (5 bases). The CDR3 has 14 residues. V was shortened by 9 bases and J by 2 bases, with 14 bases between the two germline ends. CDR1 and CDR2 (germline): MNHEY, SMNVEV (reference sequence). CDR3 sequence (DNA): TGTGCCAGTGCCCAGTGGGGGGGCAATCAGCCCCAGCATTTT. Encoded protein: CASAQWGGNQPQHF.

The J gene is TRBJ1-5, the V gene TRBV27; D not resolved. The CDR3 runs 16 residues. Trimming removed 5 bases at V and 0 bases at J, with 14 bases between. Germline V gene lookup returns CDR1 MNHEY and CDR2 SMNVEV (reference sequence). CDR3 nucleotide sequence: TGTGCCAGCAGTCCTGAGGGTTTGAATAGCAATCAGCCCCAGCATTTT. This codes for CASSPEGLNSNQPQHF.

The chain joins TRBV2 to TRBJ2-7; TRBD1 matches at 10 bases. Germline V lookup: CDR1 SNHLY, CDR2 FYNNEI. The junction had 13 bases not matched to a gene; V was cut back by 10 bases and J by 1 base. The CDR3 contains 16 residues. CDR3 loop: CATSKRPGQGSYEQYF. As DNA, the CDR3 is TGTGCCACCAGCAAGAGACCGGGACAGGGGTCCTACGAGCAGTACTTC.

This clone was seen only once. The chain is built from TRBV19 and TRBJ2-7; D call uncertain. Trimming removed 1 base at V and 5 bases at J, with 12 bases between. CDR1 and CDR2 from the germline V gene are LNHDA and SQIVND (reference sequence). CDR3 length: 14 amino acids. In nucleotides, the CDR3 is TGTGCCAGTAGTATAGGGTTCTTAAGCAACGAGCAGTACTTC. Translation: CASSIGFLSNEQYF.

The chain is built from TRBV5-4 and TRBJ2-1; D unclear. Trimming took 0 bases from V and 4 from J, leaving 11 bases between them. CDR1 and CDR2 (germline): SGHNT, YYREEE (reference sequence). This CDR3 has 15 residues. The CDR3 region is CASSLAGSFYNEQFF. CDR3 nucleotide sequence: TGTGCCAGCAGCTTGGCAGGATCTTTTTACAATGAGCAGTTCTTC.

This clone was seen more than once but under ten times. The rearrangement links TRBV28 to TRBJ1-4; perhaps TRBD1 as D (5 bases). Trimming stripped 5 bases from V and 7 bases from J, with 20 bases between. The CDR3 is 16 residues long. CDR1 and CDR2 (germline): MDHEN, SYDVKM. In DNA form, the CDR3 reads TGTGCCAGCAGTACGAGTTCAGGGTCTCGTCGTGAAAAACTGTTTTTT. It translates to CASSTSSGSRREKLFF.

This clone was picked up a small number of times. The chain employs TRBV10-3 and TRBJ2-7; no clear D gene. V was cut by 2 bases and J by 6 bases, with 5 bases left in between. CDR3 size: 11 residues. Germline-derived CDR1 and CDR2 are ENHRY and SYGVKD. The CDR3 coding sequence is TGTGCCATCAGTGAGACTATCGAGCAGTACTTC. The encoded protein is CAISETIEQYF.

The gene calls are TRBV4-1 and TRBJ1-1; D perhaps matches TRBD1 (6 bases). The CDR3 totals 15 residues. CDR1 MGHRA and CDR2 YSYEKL come from the germline V gene. V lost 1 base and J 5 bases, leaving 14 bases between the germline ends. CDR3: CASSQVMQGRTEAFF. In nucleotides, the CDR3 is TGCGCCAGCAGCCAAGTGATGCAGGGGCGTACTGAAGCTTTCTTT.

This chain joins TRBV28 and TRBJ2-7, with 7 nucleotides matching TRBD1. Unmatched junction bases numbered 10, after V lost 5 bases and J lost 3 bases. There are 15 residues in the CDR3. Germline V gene lookup returns CDR1 MDHEN and CDR2 SYDVKM. CDR3 bases: TGTGCCAGCAGTCCAATCCGGGACAGTAACTACGAGCAGTACTTC. Encoded protein: CASSPIRDSNYEQYF.

The rearrangement joins TRBV11-1 to TRBJ2-1; no definite D call. CDR3 length: 13 residues. Germline lookup yields CDR1 SGHAT and CDR2 FQDESV (reference sequence). Trimming shortened V by 1 base and J by 6 bases, and 7 bases separated the two germline ends. The CDR3 DNA reads TGTGCCAGCAGCTTAGGTCCAGGCAATGAGCAGTTCTTC. This codes for CASSLGPGNEQFF.

The J gene is TRBJ1-5, the V gene TRBV7-2; D uncertain. With 1 base removed from V and 7 bases from J, the gap between germline ends came to 11 bases. Germline V gene sequence: CDR1 SGHTA, CDR2 FQGNSA. The CDR3 contains 14 residues. The CDR3 protein is CASSLVRAGQPQHF. In DNA, the CDR3 is TGTGCCAGCAGCTTAGTCAGAGCGGGCCAGCCCCAGCATTTT.

This chain connects TRBV4-2 to TRBJ1-1; 8 bases map to TRBD1. This CDR3 contains 16 residues. The trim removed 1 base at V and 0 bases at J, leaving 4 bases unmatched. From germline, CDR1 is LGHNA and CDR2 YNFKEQ. The CDR3 loop is CASSQGGRGLNTEAFF. The CDR3 DNA reads TGTGCCAGCAGCCAAGGTGGCAGGGGGCTGAACACTGAAGCTTTCTTT.